This T cell receptor (beta chain) was sequenced in a study of graft-versus-host responses after intestinal transplantation. Overall study context: Every transplant recipient was induced with anti-thymocyte globulin, then maintained on tacrolimus and steroids for two to three years.

The data were produced by immunoSEQ multiplex PCR, yet TCRdb's version contains in-frame clones alone and is incomplete. Altogether approximately 76,000 clones are present, about 87% being singletons, with the ten largest covering approximately 0.39%. The V end lost 2 bases, the J end lost 2 bases, and 9 bases lay between the germline ends. The germline V gene encodes CDR1 MNHEY and CDR2 SVGAGI. The CDR3 spans 15 residues. Overall study results and limits: Allograft graft-versus-host to host-versus-graft clonal ratios ran high in patients with graft-donor T cell macrochimerism. Present in recipient marrow, GvH clones included some that appeared first in ileum or blood. Peak circulating GvH clone levels tracked with early post-transplant HvG declines.

About this clone: What it binds is unknown.

The specimen comprised unstimulated CD4+ T cells sorted from spleen or lymph node cells, sampled before transplant. The chain couples TRBV6-5 to TRBJ2-2; the D gene is possibly TRBD1 (5 bases). This TCR came from a human donor who was the organ donor for an intestinal transplant. The CDR3 loop reads CASSYGDRNTGELFF. The CDR3 DNA sequence: TGTGCCAGCAGTTACGGTGACAGAAACACCGGGGAGCTGTTTTTT.